This T cell receptor beta chain was documented in a study of shared clonotypes between healthy human individuals. Study-level results: Naive subsets usually exceeded memory subsets in estimated richness.

With respect to this clone: What it binds is unknown.

The repertoire was sequenced with immunoSEQ multiplex PCR; TCRdb's copy has only in-frame clones and lacks some. Of about 800,000 clones in the sample, around 96% were seen once. CD45RO negativity and positive selection for CCR7 defined naive CD8 cells, a population that excluded terminally differentiated effector memory CD45RA+ cells. Trimming took off 4 bases at V and 7 bases at J, with 14 bases between the two ends. The CDR3 is made up of 13 amino acids. CDR1 is SEHNR and CDR2 is FQNEAQ in the germline V gene (reference sequence). Material for sequencing was naive CD8+ T cells sorted from blood. The chain has TRBV7-9 and TRBJ2-7; TRBD2 might be the D (5 bases). The sequence came from a man younger than 45 in good health. The CDR3 loop reads CASSSRERWEQYF. In DNA, the CDR3 is TGTGCCAGCAGCTCGAGGGAGAGGTGGGAGCAGTACTTC.